One and the same sample provided the 17 T cell receptor beta chains below, sequenced in a study of early T cells in non-severe SARS-CoV-2 infection. TCRdb reanalysed the 5' RACE reads using MiXCR and keeps one entry per CDR3 protein. The profile shows 75,000 to 80,000 distinct CDR3 sequences, about 11% of them singletons. The input for sequencing was whole blood, taken at baseline. All receptors come from an adult who was a healthcare worker with PCR-confirmed SARS-CoV-2 infection or an uninfected control (not recorded which).

This chain connects TRBV29-1 to TRBJ2-7; 10 nucleotides align to TRBD1. The ends lost 6 bases at V and 5 bases at J; junction bases unmatched: 7. Germline V CDR1 and CDR2: SQVTM, ANQGSEA. The CDR3 runs 13 residues. CDR3 residues: CSVSGQGGNEQYF. The DNA for the CDR3 is TGCAGCGTAAGTGGACAGGGGGGTAACGAGCAGTACTTC.

This sequence joins TRBV7-6 and TRBJ1-1, with D perhaps TRBD1 (6 bases). The CDR3 runs 15 residues. Germline V gives CDR1 SGHVS, CDR2 FNYEAQ. The V end was cut by 2 bases, the J end by 5 bases, with 15 bases between. CDR3 nucleotide sequence: TGTGCCAGCAGCTTAACTCTGGGGGCGCGTACTGAAGCTTTCTTT. It translates to CASSLTLGARTEAFF.

This clonotype turned up a few times. The chain combines TRBV7-8 with TRBJ1-2; D is possibly TRBD1 (6 bases). The germline V gene encodes CDR1 SGHVS and CDR2 FQNEAQ. V shed 5 bases and J shed 2 bases, with 15 bases lying between them. The CDR3 loop spans 15 amino acids. Here the CDR3 reads CASSPAPDRNYGYTF. CDR3 sequence (DNA): TGTGCCAGCAGCCCAGCTCCGGACAGAAACTATGGCTACACCTTC.

This clonotype appeared many times. J is TRBJ2-3 and V is TRBV7-8, with a possible D match to TRBD1 (7 bases). Germline-derived CDR1 and CDR2 are SGHVS and FQNEAQ. V lost 3 bases and J lost 8, with 12 bases in between. The CDR3 has 13 residues. CDR3 sequence: CASSLNRGGTQYF. The CDR3 DNA follows: TGTGCCAGCAGCTTGAACAGGGGAGGTACGCAGTATTTT.

The chain uses TRBV2 and TRBJ1-1; 8 nucleotides agree with TRBD1. This CDR3 is built from 14 residues. Per the germline V gene, CDR1 is SNHLY and CDR2 is FYNNEI. Trimming removed 6 bases from V and 5 bases from J; junction bases left unmatched: 8. CDR3 sequence reads: CASRDRTGRTEAFF. The CDR3 bases are TGTGCCAGCAGGGACCGGACAGGGCGAACTGAAGCTTTCTTT.

In this sample, this clonotype turned up once. V gene TRBV6-6 combines with J gene TRBJ2-3; 9 bases map to TRBD1. V lost 1 base and J lost 1; bases outside the gene matches: 0. Looked up from germline, CDR1 is MNHNY and CDR2 is SVGAGI (reference sequence). The CDR3 loop spans 15 amino acids. The CDR3 protein is CASSYWTGGTDTQYF. The CDR3 region has the DNA TGTGCCAGCAGTTACTGGACAGGGGGCACAGATACGCAGTATTTT.

The gene calls are TRBV6-5 and TRBJ1-2; 9 positions agree with TRBD1. There are 16 residues in the CDR3. Trimming took 2 bases from V and 6 from J; bases not matched to a gene: 10. Germline loops: CDR1 MNHEY, CDR2 SVGAGI. CDR3 protein: CASSYAGTGKVDGYTF. CDR3 nucleotide sequence: TGTGCCAGCAGTTACGCCGGGACAGGGAAGGTTGATGGCTACACCTTC.

Only a few counts were recorded for this clonotype. The chain is built from TRBV28 and TRBJ2-7; a possible D gene is TRBD1 (5 bases). The CDR3 spans 15 residues. Germline lookup yields CDR1 MDHEN and CDR2 SYDVKM. V lost 2 bases and J 6 bases, leaving 17 bases between the germline ends. CDR3: CASSLGQVSGREQYF. The CDR3 DNA follows: TGTGCCAGCAGTTTAGGACAAGTCTCTGGGCGCGAGCAGTACTTC.

A few counts support this clonotype. A junction end diverges from the germline sequence, so it may reflect a read error. This chain uses TRBV12-3 or TRBV12-4 with TRBJ1-6; perhaps TRBD1 as D (6 bases). The CDR3 runs to 13 residues. DNA for the CDR3: TGTGCCAGCAGTTTACCAGGGGCTGATGTGATCAACTTT. Residues: CASSLPGADVINF.

The V call is TRBV29-1, the J call TRBJ2-4, with D tentatively TRBD2 (6 bases). The ends were cut back, 7 bases at V and 7 bases at J, with 17 bases in the middle. The germline V gene has CDR1 SQVTM and CDR2 ANQGSEA. The CDR3 spans 13 residues. In nucleotides, the CDR3 is TGCAGCGCCCACCCCGGAGGGAGTAACATTCAGTACTTC. Translated: CSAHPGGSNIQYF.

This clonotype was observed a few times. The V gene is TRBV29-1, the J gene TRBJ1-1, with TRBD1 identical over 7 bases. Looked up from germline, CDR1 is SQVTM and CDR2 is ANQGSEA. The length of the CDR3 is 14 residues. Losses at the gene ends were 6 bases for V and 0 bases for J; bases not matched to a gene: 7. DNA of the CDR3: TGCAGCGTGCGCCCCGGGACAGTGAACACTGAAGCTTTCTTT. Protein sequence: CSVRPGTVNTEAFF. Drawing the rest from reference TRBV29-1 and TRBJ1-1, the complete variable domain is SAVISQKPSRDICQRGTSLTIQCQVDSQVTMMFWYRQQPGQSLTLIATANQGSEATYESGFVIDKFPISRPNLTFSTLTVSNMSPEDSSIYLCSVRPGTVNTEAFFGQGTRLTVV.

In this sample, this clonotype turned up many times. The V gene is TRBV12-3 or TRBV12-4, the J gene TRBJ2-7; unclear D gene. The CDR3 has 15 amino acids. V was pared by 1 base and J by 2 bases, with 12 bases between. DNA of the CDR3: TGTGCCAGCAGTTTAGGAGCAGCCCTCCCCTACGAGCAGTACTTC. Its translation: CASSLGAALPYEQYF.

This chain links TRBV5-5 with TRBJ1-1, with 9 bases identical to TRBD1. The CDR3 covers 18 residues. The trim removed 1 base at V and 1 base at J, leaving 11 bases unmatched. Germline V gene sequence: CDR1 SGHKS, CDR2 YYEKEE (reference sequence). The CDR3 sequence: CASSLYGTGSWGNTEAFF. The CDR3 bases are TGTGCCAGCAGCTTGTATGGGACAGGGAGTTGGGGGAACACTGAAGCTTTCTTT.

This clonotype was detected only a few times. V gene TRBV3-1 combines with J gene TRBJ2-1; D unresolved. The CDR3 has 12 residues. Trimming shortened V by 1 base and J by 14 bases, and 12 bases separated the two germline ends. Per germline, CDR1 LGHDT and CDR2 YNNKEL (reference sequence). The CDR3 loop is CASSQGDRREFF. The DNA for the CDR3 is TGTGCCAGCAGCCAAGGGGATCGTAGGGAGTTCTTC.

The chain joins TRBV4-1 to TRBJ1-2, with 8 bases lining up with TRBD1. Trimming took 2 bases from V and 1 from J; bases not matched to a gene: 3. Germline CDR1 MGHRA, CDR2 YSYEKL. The CDR3 totals 15 residues. CDR3 sequence reads: CASSQITGGNYGYTF. The CDR3 DNA sequence: TGCGCCAGCAGCCAAATCACAGGGGGTAACTATGGCTACACCTTC.

This clonotype was found many times. The CDR3 reads CASSHGGGNQPQHF. DNA for the CDR3: TGCGCCAGCAGCCACGGTGGGGGCAATCAGCCCCAGCATTTT. The V call is TRBV4-1, the J call TRBJ1-5; D uncertain. The CDR3 has 14 residues. V was cut by 3 bases and J by 2 bases, with 8 bases left in between. CDR1 is MGHRA, CDR2 YSYEKL, per germline.

The chain employs TRBV25-1 and TRBJ2-5, with a possible D match to TRBD1 (6 bases). Germline V CDR1 and CDR2: MGHDK, SYGVNS. CDR3 length: 14 amino acids. V lost 3 bases, J lost 4 bases, and 12 bases lay in between. The CDR3 DNA follows: TGTGCCAGCAGTGATTGGGGGCGCGGAGAGACCCAGTACTTC. Its protein is CASSDWGRGETQYF.